The TCR beta chain under discussion was sequenced for a study of blood T cell repertoires in COVID-19. Study-wide background: In each case, the material was cDNA or gDNA derived from T cells, B-cell-depleted T cells, or PBMCs.

The protocol was immunoSEQ multiplex PCR, while the TCRdb copy is restricted to in-frame clones and leaves out a portion. The profile shows about 120,000 clones, 65% to 90% of them singletons. CDR3 length: 16 residues. With 7 bases clipped from V and 4 bases from J, the junction kept 16 bases outside the gene matches. From germline, CDR1 is SQVTM and CDR2 ANQGSEA. The material sequenced was peripheral blood. The chain employs TRBV29-1 and TRBJ1-2; 9 bases fit TRBD1. This clonotype originated in an elderly man with acute or convalescent COVID-19. CDR3 nucleotide sequence: TGCAGCGACGTAATCCCAGGGACAGGGAAGGGCTATGGCTACACCTTC. It is translated as CSDVIPGTGKGYGYTF. Full variable domain (outside the CDR3, taken from reference TRBV29-1 and TRBJ1-2): SAVISQKPSRDICQRGTSLTIQCQVDSQVTMMFWYRQQPGQSLTLIATANQGSEATYESGFVIDKFPISRPNLTFSTLTVSNMSPEDSSIYLCSDVIPGTGKGYGYTFGSGTRLTVV.